This is a list of T cell receptor beta chains from one sample in a study of T-cell memory formation after mild COVID-19. TCRdb itself ran the 5' RACE reads through MiXCR, one entry per CDR3 protein. The sample includes 390,000 or so distinct CDR3 sequences, approximately 15% seen only once; the top ten take approximately 21%. The sample taken for sequencing was PBMCs or a T cell subset sorted from them (not recorded which). The source of these receptors is a man between 18 and 35 years old who had mild COVID-19 (a few samples of this study predate the infection). Cell type and time point are not known. Each CDR3 is given with its conserved first and last residue. The D gene is left open where the match is weak. Only some rows state a clone size, as once, few, many or a class for expanded clones.

CDR3 length	D gene	J gene	clone size	V gene	CDR3 DNA	CDR3 protein
13	TRBD1	TRBJ2-3	many	TRBV12-3/TRBV12-4	TGTGCCAGCTCACCGACAGGGACAGATACGCAGTATTTT	CASSPTGTDTQYF
16	TRBD2	TRBJ2-2	few	TRBV29-1	TGCAGCGTTGACTTGCGGACTAGCGAAGTTACCGGGGAGCTGTTTTTT	CSVDLRTSEVTGELFF
15	.	TRBJ1-6	few	TRBV3-1	TGTGCCAGCAGCCTTCTGGCGGAGAATAATTCACCCCTCCACTTT	CASSLLAENNSPLHF
14	TRBD2	TRBJ2-5	.	TRBV4-3	TGCGCCAGCAGCGAATCGGGGGAGGGGGAGACCCAGTACTTC	CASSESGEGETQYF
15	TRBD1	TRBJ1-1	.	TRBV10-2	TGCGCCAGCATGAGGACAGGGCGGGGGAACACTGAAGCTTTCTTT	CASMRTGRGNTEAFF
15	.	TRBJ1-2	few	TRBV5-1	TGCGCCAGCAGCCCCTTAAGAGCGGGGGACTATGGCTACACCTTC	CASSPLRAGDYGYTF
13	.	TRBJ2-3	.	TRBV29-1	TGCAGCGTTGGGCGGTTCGTGCCAGATACGCAGTATTTT	CSVGRFVPDTQYF
15	.	TRBJ2-5	.	TRBV29-1	TGCAGCGTTGAAGATCTTCTAGCACCCCCAGAGACCCAGTACTTC	CSVEDLLAPPETQYF
15	TRBD1	TRBJ2-7	.	TRBV19	TGTGCCAGTAGCCAACGGGACAGGGGGACCTACGAGCAGTACTTC	CASSQRDRGTYEQYF
12	.	TRBJ1-1	few	TRBV12-3/TRBV12-4	TGTGCCAGCAGTTTATGGCAGGGCCCAGCTTTCTTT	CASSLWQGPAFF
15	.	TRBJ1-2	.	TRBV12-5	TGTGCTAGTGGCCGATGGGCAGGGAGTATCTATGGCTACACCTTC	CASGRWAGSIYGYTF
13	TRBD1	TRBJ2-7	.	TRBV6-6	TGTGCCAGCACCGGACAGGGGCGCGACGAGCAGTACTTC	CASTGQGRDEQYF
14	.	TRBJ1-2	few	TRBV20-1	TGCAGTGCTAGCCCCCCACGGAATAACTATGGCTACACCTTC	CSASPPRNNYGYTF
11	.	TRBJ2-3	.	TRBV20-1	TGCAGTGCTCCGGGGATGAATACGCAGTATTTT	CSAPGMNTQYF
15	.	TRBJ1-1	few	TRBV4-1	TGCGCCAGCAGCGGAGTCACAGCGGGTAACACTGAAGCTTTCTTT	CASSGVTAGNTEAFF
15	TRBD1	TRBJ1-2	many	TRBV20-1	TGCAGTGCTAGTCCTGCAGGGGGCGAAGGCTATGGCTACACCTTC	CSASPAGGEGYGYTF
16	TRBD1	TRBJ2-1	once	TRBV2	TGTGCCAGCAGAAGCCGGGACAGGGCGAGTTACAATGAGCAGTTCTTC	CASRSRDRASYNEQFF
14	.	TRBJ1-3	many	TRBV5-1	TGCGCCAGCAGCTTTGGGGGACCGGGAAACACCATATATTTT	CASSFGGPGNTIYF
15	.	TRBJ2-2	many	TRBV12-3/TRBV12-4	TGTGCCAGCAGTTTGGGGCAGGGGCGGATCGGGGAGCTGTTTTTT	CASSLGQGRIGELFF
18	TRBD2	TRBJ2-1	few	TRBV4-3	TGCGCCAGCAGCCAAGATGGGTGGTGGGGGGGCTCCTACAATGAGCAGTTCTTC	CASSQDGWWGGSYNEQFF
14	.	TRBJ1-5	.	TRBV6-2/TRBV6-3	TGTGCCAGCAGAGACAGCCCGAGCAATCAGCCCCAGCATTTT	CASRDSPSNQPQHF
12	.	TRBJ1-2	.	TRBV3-1	TGTGCCAGCAGCTTCGGCGTTGGAGGCTACACCTTC	CASSFGVGGYTF
14	TRBD2	TRBJ2-3	.	TRBV12-3/TRBV12-4	TGTGCCAGCAAGCGTGAAAGCGGGGGGCCTACGCAGTATTTT	CASKRESGGPTQYF
13	.	TRBJ2-2	.	TRBV14	TGTGCCAGCAGCCCCCGGACTGCTGGGGAGCTGTTTTTT	CASSPRTAGELFF
18	TRBD1	TRBJ1-4	.	TRBV9	TGTGCCAGCAGCGTAGGAAGGCGGGTCTGGACAGGGGGTGAAAAACTGTTTTTT	CASSVGRRVWTGGEKLFF
15	.	TRBJ1-1	.	TRBV19	TGTGCCAGTAGTAAAATGGGGGTAGGGATTACTGAAGCTTTCTTT	CASSKMGVGITEAFF
15	TRBD1	TRBJ2-7	.	TRBV19	TGTGCCAGTAGTTTCCGGGACAGCCGTTCCTACGAGCAGTACTTC	CASSFRDSRSYEQYF
15	TRBD1	TRBJ2-1	many	TRBV7-9	TGTGCCAGCAGCCCGGACAGGGCTAGGGGCAATGAGCAGTTCTTC	CASSPDRARGNEQFF
14	.	TRBJ2-5	few	TRBV7-8	TGTGCCAGCAGACCTAACTTAATGGGGGGGACCCAGTACTTC	CASRPNLMGGTQYF
14	.	TRBJ2-7	many	TRBV7-8	TGTGCCAGCAGCTTAGGCGAGTACTCCTACGAGCAGTACTTC	CASSLGEYSYEQYF
13	.	TRBJ1-2	few	TRBV2	TGTGCCAGCACCCGTCGGGAGGGAGTTGGCTACACCTTC	CASTRREGVGYTF